This T cell receptor beta chain derives from a study of T cell responses to AZD1222 COVID-19 vaccine. General study points: Regions 160-218 and 743-854 dominated among vaccine-associated CD4 TCRs spanning spike. Repertoire sampling was restricted to post-peak T cell response timepoints. Seropositive AZD1222 recipients at baseline numbered only five to seven. Most donors were white British, females outnumbered males, and clonal diversity was possibly underestimated.

Details on this clone: Its specificity is unknown.

This CDR3 has 13 amino acids. Germline V gene data show CDR1 as SGHTA and CDR2 as FQGNSA. Trimming removed 6 bases from V and 4 bases from J, with 11 bases in between. Sequencing used immunoSEQ multiplex PCR; TCRdb keeps in-frame clones, though not all of them. This table has 90,000 to 120,000 clones, around nine tenths appearing once. The source material was peripheral blood, sampled 28 days after the second dose of the MenACWY control vaccine. The V and J genes are TRBV7-2 and TRBJ2-3; tentatively, D is TRBD2 (6 bases). The receptor was isolated from an adult who received the MenACWY meningococcal vaccine as a control. The CDR3 DNA is TGTGCCAGCAGTCCGACTAGTTCAGATACGCAGTATTTT. Amino acid sequence: CASSPTSSDTQYF.